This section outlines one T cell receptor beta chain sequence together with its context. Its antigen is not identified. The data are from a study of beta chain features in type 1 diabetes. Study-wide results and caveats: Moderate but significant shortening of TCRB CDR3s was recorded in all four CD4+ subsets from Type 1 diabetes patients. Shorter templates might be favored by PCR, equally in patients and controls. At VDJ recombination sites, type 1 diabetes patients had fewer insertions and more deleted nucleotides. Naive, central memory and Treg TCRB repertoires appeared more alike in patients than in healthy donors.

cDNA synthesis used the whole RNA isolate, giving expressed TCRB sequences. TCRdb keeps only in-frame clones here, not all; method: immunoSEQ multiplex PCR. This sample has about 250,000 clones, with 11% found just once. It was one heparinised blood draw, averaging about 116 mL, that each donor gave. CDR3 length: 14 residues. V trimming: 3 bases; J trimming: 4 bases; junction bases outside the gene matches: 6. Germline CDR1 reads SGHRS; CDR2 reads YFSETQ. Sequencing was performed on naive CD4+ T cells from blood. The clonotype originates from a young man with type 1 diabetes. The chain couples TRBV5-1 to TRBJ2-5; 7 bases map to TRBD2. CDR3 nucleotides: TGCGCCAGCAGCTCTGACACGGGGGGAGAGACCCAGTACTTC. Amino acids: CASSSDTGGETQYF.